Included here is one TCR beta chain sequence, with context. The antigen is unknown. One junction end disagrees with the germline gene, perhaps due to a read error. The germline gives CDR1 LGHDT, CDR2 YNNKEL (reference sequence). There are 16 residues in the CDR3. Criteria for exclusion of patients were uncontrolled infection, other autoimmune disease, pregnancy or lactation. Thyroid ultrasound and orbital computed tomography, with clinical symptoms and serum thyroxine and TRAb, informed diagnoses. The CDR3 regions of TCR beta were amplified from RNA transcripts. The HTBI primer set was used in a first-round RT-PCR of the TCR CDR3. In TCRdb, the multiplex PCR reads were re-called with MiXCR into one record per CDR3 protein. The data contain roughly 580,000 distinct CDR3 sequences, roughly 14% of them singletons. This entry comes from a study of T cells in Graves' hyperthyroidism and ophthalmopathy. General study results and limits: Ophthalmopathy was distinguished from stable hyperthyroidism by 13 V-J signatures. Most thyroid clonotypes expanded above 0.001 appeared in blood too.

The chain carries TRBV3-1 and TRBJ2-2; 13 bases are a match to TRBD2. This receptor was obtained from a woman aged 25 to 45 with Graves' hyperthyroidism that later progressed to Graves' ophthalmopathy. Sequenced: blood. CDR3 DNA: TGTGCCAGCAGCCAATGGACTAGCGGGAGAGGCGGGGAGCTGCTTTTT. Its protein product is CASSQWTSGRGGELLF.